This T cell receptor (beta chain) was sequenced during a study of beta chain features in type 1 diabetes. General observations from the study: Possibly, sequencing cDNA over-represented cells that had high TCR expression levels. Within each of all four CD4+ subsets, Type 1 diabetes patients had TCRB CDR3s that were moderately but significantly shorter.

In regard to this clone: Its antigen is unknown.

J lost 2 bases, V lost 6 bases, and 6 bases had no gene match. The CDR3 length is 15 residues. Germline lookup yields CDR1 MNHEY and CDR2 SVGAGI. As every portion of the isolated RNA was reverse transcribed, the sequencing read expressed TCRB transcripts. Sequencing used immunoSEQ multiplex PCR; TCRdb keeps in-frame clones, though not all of them. The sample contains approximately 16,000 clones, just over 70% of which appear only once. The chain links TRBV6-5 to TRBJ2-2; 7 nucleotides line up with TRBD2. This TCR came from a man aged 25 to 40 with type 1 diabetes. Sequencing was done on a sample of stem cell memory CD4+ T cells from blood. In nucleotides, the CDR3 is TGTGCCAGCAGCTCCCGGGGGGTTAACACCGGGGAGCTGTTTTTT. The encoded protein is CASSSRGVNTGELFF.